This T cell receptor (beta chain) was retrieved from a study of blood T cell repertoires in COVID-19. Study-wide background: In each case, the material was cDNA or gDNA derived from T cells, B-cell-depleted T cells, or PBMCs.

TCRdb keeps only in-frame clones here, not all; method: immunoSEQ multiplex PCR. This sample has 360,000 or so clones, with nearly 90% found just once. CDR1 and CDR2 from the germline V gene are LGHNA and YNFKEQ. CDR3 length equals 14 residues. V lost 0 bases, J lost 5 bases, and 8 bases lay in between. Specimen: PBMCs or T cells enriched from blood (not recorded which). The chain has TRBV4-2 and TRBJ1-5; D is unresolved. This receptor was identified in a woman under 40 who had recovered from COVID-19. CDR3 bases: TGTGCCAGCAGCCAAGAGTCCGGGGATCAGCCCCAGCATTTT. Its translation: CASSQESGDQPQHF.